The 32 T cell receptor beta chains presented below share a single source sample, sequenced in a study of HIV-infected patients and healthy controls. Alpha and beta constant-region primers primed reverse transcription of approximately 0.55 ug RNA. Alpha and beta chain libraries were made separately by chain-specific third strand synthesis with multiplexing indices. MiXCR, run by TCRdb on the 5' RACE reads, gives a single entry per CDR3 protein. This repertoire shows 9,000 to 15,000 distinct CDR3 sequences, just over 5% found once; its top ten account for around 3.3%. Whole blood was used without fractionation, so all unsorted peripheral T cells were included. The material sequenced was blood. The source of these receptors is an adult in good health.

In this sample, this clonotype turned up many times. V and J are TRBV3-1 and TRBJ2-5, with D unresolved. In germline, CDR1 is LGHDT, CDR2 YNNKEL (reference sequence). With 1 base removed from V and 5 bases from J, the gap between germline ends came to 20 bases. CDR3 length equals 17 residues. Here the CDR3 reads CASSQGGFMGRAETQYF. The CDR3, as DNA: TGTGCCAGCAGCCAAGGCGGCTTTATGGGCCGGGCGGAGACCCAGTACTTC.

The rearrangement joins TRBV3-1 to TRBJ1-2; D remains unclear. Germline V gene lookup returns CDR1 LGHDT and CDR2 YNNKEL (reference sequence). This CDR3 comprises 14 residues. Trimming took 1 base from V and 7 from J, leaving 13 bases between them. The CDR3 nucleotides are TGTGCCAGCAGCCAAGCCTACATTAGAAGTGGCTACACCTTC. Translating it yields CASSQAYIRSGYTF.

This clonotype is categorized as medium-sized (0.01 to 0.1%). The V and J genes are TRBV27 and TRBJ1-2; D may be TRBD1 (6 bases). Germline CDR1 reads MNHEY; CDR2 reads SMNVEV (reference sequence). The length of the CDR3 is 16 residues. The germline V and J ends were trimmed by 6 bases and 5 bases, with 22 bases remaining between them. The CDR3 DNA reads TGTGCCAGCAGCCGCGACAGGCCGAAACCCCCTTATGGCTACACCTTC. Translated: CASSRDRPKPPYGYTF.

By sample fraction, this clonotype is medium-sized. The chain joins TRBV20-1 to TRBJ1-2, with TRBD1 as a possible D gene (5 bases). The V end was cut by 0 bases, the J end by 4 bases, with 12 bases between. The V gene's germline CDR1 is DFQATT and CDR2 SNEGSKA (reference sequence). The CDR3 totals 14 residues. Written as DNA, the CDR3 is TGCAGTGCTAGAGATGGGCCAGGGCCCTATGGCTACACCTTC. The encoded protein is CSARDGPGPYGYTF.

This sequence joins TRBV18 and TRBJ1-5; D is undetermined. CDR1 is KGHSH and CDR2 is LQKENI in the germline V gene. V was clipped by 0 bases and J by 0 bases, with 9 bases between them. This CDR3 spans 16 amino acids. CDR3 amino acids: CASSPPDSVSNQPQHF. The CDR3 DNA follows: TGTGCCAGCTCACCACCAGACTCGGTTAGCAATCAGCCCCAGCATTTT. Full variable domain (remainder filled in from reference TRBV18 and TRBJ1-5): NAGVMQNPRHLVRRRGQEARLRCSPMKGHSHVYWYRQLPEEGLKFMVYLQKENIIDESGMPKERFSAEFPKEGPSILRIQQVVRGDSAAYFCASSPPDSVSNQPQHFGDGTRLSIL.

This clonotype was found many times. This chain links TRBV12-3 or TRBV12-4 with TRBJ2-7, with D perhaps assigned TRBD1 or TRBD2 (6 bases each). The CDR3 has 14 residues. The germline V and J ends were trimmed by 5 bases and 3 bases, with 14 bases remaining between them. CDR3 amino acids: CASSQRGANYEQYF. The CDR3 bases are TGTGCCAGCAGTCAAAGGGGGGCGAACTACGAGCAGTACTTC.

The chain has TRBV19 and TRBJ1-5, with D possibly being TRBD1 (6 bases). This CDR3 region has 16 residues. V was shortened by 4 bases and J by 1 base, with 14 bases between the two germline ends. Germline CDR1 and CDR2: LNHDA and SQIVND (reference sequence). CDR3 coding DNA: TGTGCCAGTAGTACTCAGAACAGGGCGAGCAATCAGCCCCAGCATTTT. Translation gives CASSTQNRASNQPQHF. Supplemented by reference TRBV19 and TRBJ1-5, the full variable domain reads DGGITQSPKYLFRKEGQNVTLSCEQNLNHDAMYWYRQDPGQGLRLIYYSQIVNDFQKGDIAEGYSVSREKKESFPLTVTSAQKNPTAFYLCASSTQNRASNQPQHFGDGTRLSIL.

In its sample, this clonotype ranks as medium-sized (0.01 to 0.1%). The V and J genes are TRBV6-2 or TRBV6-3 and TRBJ2-4, with D unresolved. Trimming took 6 bases from V and 6 from J, leaving 9 bases between them. CDR3 length: 12 residues. CDR1 is MNHEY and CDR2 is SVGEGT in the germline V gene. CDR3 in amino acids: CASRATSNIQYF. CDR3 nucleotide sequence: TGTGCCAGCAGGGCTACTTCAAACATTCAGTACTTC.

This clonotype was observed at least ten times. The V and J genes are TRBV9 and TRBJ2-5; D call uncertain. Trimming cost V 0 bases and J 4 bases, with 7 bases left between them. Looked up from germline, CDR1 is SGDLS and CDR2 is YYNGEE. The CDR3 is 13 amino acids. The CDR3 DNA follows: TGTGCCAGCAGCGTAGCCTTTTCAGAGACCCAGTACTTC. This codes for CASSVAFSETQYF.

V usage is TRBV20-1 and J usage is TRBJ1-5, with TRBD1 as a possible D gene (6 bases). Trimming took off 2 bases at V and 4 bases at J, with 12 bases between the two ends. The germline gives CDR1 DFQATT, CDR2 SNEGSKA (reference sequence). CDR3 length equals 14 residues. The CDR3 sequence: CSARKTGRNQPQHF. The CDR3 bases are TGCAGTGCTAGAAAGACAGGAAGGAATCAGCCCCAGCATTTT.

The chain joins TRBV7-9 to TRBJ2-2; 7 bases agree with TRBD1. CDR1 SEHNR and CDR2 FQNEAQ come from the germline V gene (reference sequence). V lost 5 bases, J lost 3 bases, and 6 bases stayed unmatched. The CDR3 is 15 residues long. CDR3 region: CASSVTGHHTGELFF. In nucleotides, the CDR3 is TGTGCCAGCAGCGTGACAGGGCATCACACCGGGGAGCTGTTTTTT.

This clonotype was recorded at least ten times. The genes are TRBV20-1 and TRBJ2-3; D might be TRBD1 (5 bases). The CDR3 extends over 14 amino acids. Trimming took 6 bases from V and 0 from J, leaving 13 bases between them. CDR1 is DFQATT, CDR2 SNEGSKA, per germline (reference sequence). CDR3 bases: TGCAGTGCCCCGAGACAGACTAGCACAGATACGCAGTATTTT. Its protein product is CSAPRQTSTDTQYF.

Sample share makes this clonotype medium-sized. The chain links TRBV10-3 to TRBJ2-3, with unresolved D. V was clipped by 7 bases and J by 3 bases, with 11 bases between them. Germline assignment: CDR1 ENHRY and CDR2 SYGVKD. The CDR3 is 13 amino acids. CDR3 coding DNA: TGTGCCATCAACGATAGAGGTACAGATACGCAGTATTTT. It is translated as CAINDRGTDTQYF.

The V and J genes are TRBV7-9 and TRBJ2-3; 10 bases line up with TRBD2. V shed 5 bases and J 8 bases; nucleotides not matched to a gene: 13. The CDR3 loop spans 16 amino acids. The germline V gene has CDR1 SEHNR and CDR2 FQNEAQ (reference sequence). As DNA, the CDR3 is TGTGCCAGCAGCACACCCCTCCTAGCGGGGGAGGGTACGCAGTATTTT. Its protein is CASSTPLLAGEGTQYF.

This clonotype was seen at least ten times. The V gene is TRBV10-1, the J gene TRBJ1-1, with no clear D. Germline V lookup: CDR1 WNHNN, CDR2 SYGVQD (reference sequence). V was clipped by 7 bases and J by 4 bases, with 13 bases between them. The CDR3 runs to 13 residues. The CDR3 DNA reads TGCGCCAGCAAGTCCGGAAGTGGCACTGAAGCTTTCTTT. It is translated as CASKSGSGTEAFF.

This clonotype was seen ten or more times. This chain uses TRBV3-1 with TRBJ1-4, with TRBD1 as a possible D gene (5 bases). Looked up from germline, CDR1 is LGHDT and CDR2 is YNNKEL (reference sequence). V was trimmed by 2 bases and J by 8 bases, leaving 9 bases between them. This CDR3 is 13 amino acids long. This chain's CDR3 is CASSQQGGEKLFF. In DNA form, the CDR3 reads TGTGCCAGCAGCCAACAGGGAGGGGAAAAACTGTTTTTT. The full variable domain, with the rest looked up from reference TRBV3-1 and TRBJ1-4, is DTAVSQTPKYLVTQMGNDKSIKCEQNLGHDTMYWYKQDSKKFLKIMFSYNNKELIINETVPNRFSPKSPDKAHLNLHINSLELGDSAVYFCASSQQGGEKLFFGSGTQLSVL.

With regard to this clonotype: Given a much more abundant clone one base away, this may be a read error. The V and J genes are TRBV2 and TRBJ2-3, with 8 bases matching TRBD2. Per the germline V gene, CDR1 is SNHLY and CDR2 is FYNNEI. The CDR3 is 17 amino acids. The CDR3 region has the DNA TGTGCCAACAGTGAATGGCGCCGGGGGGGCCACACAGATACGCAGTATTTT. Amino acids: CANSEWRRGGHTDTQYF.

In its sample, this clonotype ranks as medium-sized. The gene calls are TRBV2 and TRBJ1-5, with TRBD1 identical over 7 bases. V trimming: 3 bases; J trimming: 6 bases; junction bases outside the gene matches: 8. The germline V gene has CDR1 SNHLY and CDR2 FYNNEI. The CDR3 loop spans 15 amino acids. CDR3 sequence reads: CASSDGGQSRQPQHF. CDR3 sequence (DNA): TGTGCCAGCAGTGATGGGGGACAGTCTCGTCAGCCCCAGCATTTT.

This clonotype counts as medium-sized. This sequence joins TRBV25-1 and TRBJ2-3; D not resolved. The germline gives CDR1 MGHDK, CDR2 SYGVNS. CDR3 size: 14 residues. The germline V and J ends were trimmed by 7 bases and 4 bases, with 15 bases remaining between them. CDR3 DNA sequence: TGTGCCAGCATATGGGTCCCGGAACCAGATACGCAGTATTTT. Its translation: CASIWVPEPDTQYF.

Many counts were recorded for this clonotype. V usage is TRBV10-3 and J usage is TRBJ1-1, with D perhaps matching TRBD1 (5 bases). V lost 0 bases to trimming and J lost 6 bases, with 14 bases between them. Germline V CDR1 and CDR2: ENHRY, SYGVKD. This CDR3 has 15 residues. CDR3 nucleotide sequence: TGTGCCATCAGTGAGTCGGTTGTAAGGGACGCTGAAGCTTTCTTT. Its translation: CAISESVVRDAEAFF.

This clonotype is termed medium-sized. The gene calls are TRBV19 and TRBJ2-1; 8 nucleotides align to TRBD1. With V trimmed by 5 bases and J by 7 bases, 13 bases remained unmatched. This CDR3 comprises 16 residues. Germline V gene data show CDR1 as LNHDA and CDR2 as SQIVND (reference sequence). The CDR3 protein is CASSPLRLDRENEQFF. The CDR3 coding sequence is TGTGCCAGTAGTCCGCTCCGTTTGGACAGGGAGAATGAGCAGTTCTTC.

Sample share makes this clonotype medium-sized. V usage is TRBV9 and J usage is TRBJ2-1, with 7 nucleotides matching TRBD1. The V segment lost 4 bases and the J segment 10 bases; nucleotides outside the gene matches: 11. CDR1 and CDR2 from the germline V gene are SGDLS and YYNGEE. The CDR3 contains 14 residues. The CDR3 sequence: CASSLSPTGREQFF. The CDR3 region has the DNA TGTGCCAGCAGCCTATCCCCGACAGGGCGGGAGCAGTTCTTC.

This clonotype was recorded many times. The chain is built from TRBV5-1 and TRBJ1-1; a weak D match, TRBD1 (6 bases). The germline V gene encodes CDR1 SGHRS and CDR2 YFSETQ. Trimming removed 4 bases at V and 1 base at J, with 14 bases between. CDR3 length: 15 amino acids. The CDR3 loop is CASSPLQGTNTEAFF. CDR3 sequence (DNA): TGCGCCAGCAGCCCCCTACAGGGAACGAACACTGAAGCTTTCTTT. Combining the CDR3 with reference TRBV5-1 and TRBJ1-1 gives the whole variable domain KAGVTQTPRYLIKTRGQQVTLSCSPISGHRSVSWYQQTPGQGLQFLFEYFSETQRNKGNFPGRFSGRQFSNSRSEMNVSTLELGDSALYLCASSPLQGTNTEAFFGQGTRLTVV.

At least ten counts were recorded for this clonotype. The V call is TRBV7-2, the J call TRBJ1-2, with a tentative D call TRBD1 (5 bases). The CDR3 loop spans 15 amino acids. Trimming shortened V by 2 bases and J by 2 bases, and 12 bases separated the two germline ends. The germline CDR1 and CDR2 sequences are SGHTA and FQGNSA. The CDR3 nucleotides are TGTGCCAGCAGCTTAAGGGGCTCGCGGAACTATGGCTACACCTTC. Translated: CASSLRGSRNYGYTF. The full variable domain, rest sourced from reference TRBV7-2 and TRBJ1-2, is GAGVSQSPSNKVTEKGKDVELRCDPISGHTALYWYRQSLGQGLEFLIYFQGNSAPDKSGLPSDRFSAERTGGSVSTLTIQRTQQEDSAVYLCASSLRGSRNYGYTFGSGTRLTVV.

This clonotype was counted only a few times. The chain joins TRBV6-6 to TRBJ1-1; D gene unclear. Germline V gene lookup returns CDR1 MNHNY and CDR2 SVGAGI (reference sequence). The CDR3 is made up of 14 amino acids. V lost 0 bases, J lost 1 base, and 6 bases lay in between. Here the CDR3 DNA reads TGTGCCAGCAGTTACTCACCAGGGAACACTGAAGCTTTCTTT. Its translation is CASSYSPGNTEAFF.

In its sample, this clonotype ranks as medium-sized. The gene calls are TRBV6-5 and TRBJ2-7, with a tentative D call TRBD1 (5 bases). The CDR3 is 15 amino acids. Germline values: CDR1 MNHEY, CDR2 SVGAGI. V gave up 0 bases and J gave up 7 bases, with 16 bases separating them. The CDR3, as DNA: TGTGCCAGCAGTTACTCGAACAAGGGGCGCCGAGAGCAGTACTTC. It yields the protein CASSYSNKGRREQYF.

The table lists this clonotype with many counts. V and J are TRBV29-1 and TRBJ2-6; D possibly corresponds to TRBD1 (6 bases). V dropped 6 bases and J dropped 0 bases, with 12 bases sitting between them. Germline CDR1 is SQVTM and CDR2 is ANQGSEA. This CDR3 has 15 amino acids. The CDR3 coding sequence is TGCAGCGTGATAGGACAGCACTCTGGGGCCAACGTCCTGACTTTC. Its translation: CSVIGQHSGANVLTF.

In its sample, this clonotype was seen many times. The chain has TRBV5-6 and TRBJ2-5, with D possibly TRBD2 on 5 matching bases. The ends were cut back, 0 bases at V and 1 base at J, with 10 bases in the middle. CDR3 length: 15 amino acids. Germline CDR1 is SGHDT and CDR2 is YYEEEE. The CDR3 is CASSLGGLGQETQYF. The CDR3 nucleotides read TGTGCCAGCAGCTTGGGCGGGCTAGGCCAAGAGACCCAGTACTTC.

This clonotype was seen many times. V and J are TRBV20-1 and TRBJ2-1; TRBD2 matches at 12 bases. CDR3 length: 15 amino acids. The germline V gene encodes CDR1 DFQATT and CDR2 SNEGSKA (reference sequence). V was pared by 0 bases and J by 7 bases, with 4 bases of the junction left unmatched. The CDR3 reads CSARETSGGRNEQFF. In DNA, the CDR3 is TGCAGTGCTAGAGAAACTAGCGGGGGGCGGAATGAGCAGTTCTTC.

This clonotype has only a few counts. This chain joins TRBV6-5 and TRBJ1-1, with 12 bases that match TRBD1. Germline V gives CDR1 MNHEY, CDR2 SVGAGI. The ends lost 5 bases at V and 10 bases at J; junction bases unmatched: 8. CDR3 length: 14 amino acids. The CDR3 DNA reads as TGTGCCAGCAGTGACCGGGACAGGGGGCCCGGAGCTTTCTTT. Translation gives CASSDRDRGPGAFF.

This clonotype was counted many times. The V call is TRBV24-1, the J call TRBJ2-2; no clear D. This CDR3 contains 15 residues. Trimming removed 2 bases from V and 3 bases from J, with 9 bases in between. CDR1 KGHDR and CDR2 SFDVKD come from the germline V gene. CDR3 coding DNA: TGTGCCACCAGTGATTCCGAGGCTCACACCGGGGAGCTGTTTTTT. Protein: CATSDSEAHTGELFF.

In this sample, this clonotype turned up many times. The chain couples TRBV11-2 to TRBJ2-5; 7 bases are shared with TRBD1. This CDR3 is 13 amino acids long. V lost 2 bases to trimming and J lost 5 bases; unmatched junction nucleotides: 2. CDR1 SGHAT and CDR2 FQNNGV come from the germline V gene. CDR3 DNA: TGTGCCAGCAGCTTACAGGGGGTTGAGACCCAGTACTTC. This codes for CASSLQGVETQYF. The whole variable domain, filled in from reference TRBV11-2 and TRBJ2-5, reads EAGVAQSPRYKIIEKRQSVAFWCNPISGHATLYWYQQILGQGPKLLIQFQNNGVVDDSQLPKDRFSAERLKGVDSTLKIQPAKLEDSAVYLCASSLQGVETQYFGPGTRLLVL.